The sequence of this T cell receptor beta chain was determined in a study of blood T cell repertoires in COVID-19. Across the study: Donors in the United States, Italy and Spain gave samples during acute or convalescent COVID-19. PBMCs, B-cell-depleted T cells, or T cells were the source of the cDNA or gDNA that made up the material.

Losses at the gene ends were 2 bases for V and 7 bases for J; bases not matched to a gene: 3. This CDR3 region has 15 residues. Germline V gene sequence: CDR1 ENHRY, CDR2 SYGVKD. In the original workflow: How many nucleated cells were present was estimated from reference gene primer amplification. TCRdb's copy holds only in-frame clones and misses some; the assay was immunoSEQ multiplex PCR. V, J and clone size are those of that table, while D and trimming were read from the DNA. The table lists a few hundred thousand clones, more than 70% of them singletons. The clonotype was recovered from a woman aged 25 to 39 with COVID-19, enrolled during active disease. Sequenced material: peripheral blood. The V gene is TRBV10-3, the J gene TRBJ2-1; 12 positions agree with TRBD1. CDR3 coding DNA: TGTGCCATCAGTGAGCGGGACAGGGGGCAAAATGAGCAGTTCTTC. Translation: CAISERDRGQNEQFF.